The source of this T cell receptor (beta chain) is a study of T-cell reconstitution after alpha-beta-depleted transplantation in children (dated by TCRdb to between 2015 and 2016). A note on the overall study: Using TCR repertoire profiling, the study followed T-cell immune reconstitution in a quantitative way in children after TCRalphabeta/CD19-depleted allogeneic hematopoietic cell transplantation. The paper as a whole reports these results and caveats: The apparently early alphabetaT-cell count recovery about two months after transplant was reportedly dependent on only several hundred rapidly expanded clones derived from non-depleted graft cells. The high TCRbeta diversity at day 60 in some patients was ascribed to recipient T cells and intrathymic progenitors that had survived conditioning. Over the following months the frequencies of hyperexpanded clones went down, and after one year T-cell counts and TCRbeta diversity were mostly credited to newly produced T cells.

This clonotype was seen more than once but under ten times. Its antigen is unknown. Base qualities are not recorded, but no much larger clone differs from it by a single base. Sample treatment or condition, as interpreted from the label and publication: allogeneic hematopoietic cell transplantation with graft depleted of TCRalphabeta T cells and CD19 B cells. The children who served as transplant recipients had been given grafts of TCRalphabeta/CD19-depleted allogeneic hematopoietic cells. Trimming takes 4 bases off V and 5 bases off J; junction bases not matched to a gene: 16. Per the germline V gene (reference sequence), SGHAT is the CDR1 and FQDESV is the CDR2. There are 18 amino acids in the CDR3, from cysteine to phenylalanine inclusive. Only CDR3 DNA is held: 54 bases, read in frame from base 1. The library was made by PCR. TCRdb records Illumina HiSeq 2500 as the sequencer. TCR library preparation used molecular barcoding, with unique molecular identifiers applied to normalize quantification of the TCRbeta repertoire. TCRdb reanalyzed the raw reads on its own, using fastp at Q25 for trimming and MiXCR for clone calling, and kept in-frame beta chains. Merged by CDR3 protein, the rows form single entries marked with the most common genes and DNA. The sample table lists 900,000 or so distinct CDR3 sequences, around 15% of them with a count of one. In total, the top ten clones hold approximately 4.5% of the sample.

This receptor was taken from a male patient aged 10 to 17 who had a stem cell transplant for acute lymphoblastic leukemia, so the T cells may come from the graft donor. The rearrangement combines TRBV11-1 with TRBJ1-1; TRBD1 lines up with 10 middle nucleotides. Here the sequenced sample was PBMCs, mostly from graft donor cells, taken 360 days after TCRalphabeta/CD19-depleted stem cell transplant. The CDR3 sequence is CASSSRDRGIGWSTEAFF. In nucleotide form, the sequence is TGTGCCAGCAGCTCCCGGGACAGGGGTATAGGGTGGAGTACTGAAGCTTTCTTT.